The 13 T cell receptor beta chains reported below all come from one sample, sequenced in a study of shared clonotypes between healthy human individuals. Here immunoSEQ multiplex PCR was the method, and the copy in TCRdb shows in-frame clones only, minus some. The profile shows around 1.9 million clones, around 93% of them singletons. Naive CD8 cells, CD45RO-negative and positively selected for CCR7, excluded terminally differentiated effector memory CD45RA+ cells. Sample: naive CD8+ T cells from PBMCs. These receptors all come from a man aged 18 to 30 in good health. Some clones in this sample may be carry-over from other donors' samples.

V and J are TRBV5-6 and TRBJ2-7; D may be TRBD1 or TRBD2 (5 bases each). Germline V gene sequence: CDR1 SGHDT, CDR2 YYEEEE. Trimming took 2 bases from V and 6 from J, leaving 12 bases between them. The CDR3 covers 13 residues. The chain's CDR3 is CASSLTGAGEQYF. Written as DNA, the CDR3 is TGTGCCAGCAGCTTAACCGGGGCCGGCGAGCAGTACTTC.

The rearrangement uses TRBV27 and TRBJ2-7, with 7 positions matching TRBD1. CDR3 length: 17 residues. Germline CDR1 MNHEY, CDR2 SMNVEV (reference sequence). With V trimmed by 0 bases and J by 3 bases, 11 bases remained unmatched. The chain's CDR3 is CASSLSTGHPRLYEQYF. The CDR3 region has the DNA TGTGCCAGCAGTTTATCGACAGGGCACCCTCGACTCTACGAGCAGTACTTC.

The chain recombines TRBV7-3 with TRBJ2-1, with 8 bases matching TRBD2. V was pared by 2 bases and J by 8 bases, with 11 bases of the junction left unmatched. The CDR3 spans 16 residues. Germline CDR1 and CDR2: SGHTA and FQGTGA. The CDR3 DNA reads TGTGCCAGCAGCTTAGGAGGCGGGAGGCCCCACGATGAGCAGTTCTTC. This encodes CASSLGGGRPHDEQFF.

The chain uses TRBV12-5 and TRBJ1-2; a weak D match, TRBD1 (5 bases). The ends were cut back, 6 bases at V and 4 bases at J, with 12 bases in the middle. CDR1 and CDR2 from the germline V gene are LGHNT and FRNRAP. This CDR3 contains 13 residues. CDR3 nucleotides: TGTGCTAGTGGCCAGGGACCGTTCTATGGCTACACCTTC. This translates into CASGQGPFYGYTF.

This clone was observed a single time. The gene calls are TRBV29-1 and TRBJ2-3, with 8 bases that match TRBD2. V gave up 6 bases and J gave up 7 bases; unmatched junction bases: 3. Germline values: CDR1 SQVTM, CDR2 ANQGSEA. The CDR3 spans 11 residues. The CDR3 reads CSVGGDYTQYF. The CDR3 DNA sequence: TGCAGCGTCGGGGGGGATTATACGCAGTATTTT.

The J gene is TRBJ2-2, the V gene TRBV4-1, with 8 nucleotides matching TRBD2. This CDR3 spans 17 amino acids. CDR1 is MGHRA, CDR2 YSYEKL, per germline. V was pared by 1 base and J by 5 bases, with 9 bases of the junction left unmatched. The CDR3 DNA reads TGCGCCAGCAGCCAAGGCCCCCCCGGGAGGGCGACCGGGGAGCTGTTTTTT. Translation: CASSQGPPGRATGELFF.

The chain is built from TRBV5-1 and TRBJ2-7; 9 bases line up with TRBD1. This CDR3 region has 15 residues. The ends lost 2 bases at V and 3 bases at J; junction bases unmatched: 6. In germline, CDR1 is SGHRS, CDR2 YFSETQ. The CDR3 bases are TGCGCCAGCAGCTTAACTGGGACAGGGATCTACGAGCAGTACTTC. Amino acids: CASSLTGTGIYEQYF. Looking up the rest from reference TRBV5-1 and TRBJ2-7 gives the full variable domain: KAGVTQTPRYLIKTRGQQVTLSCSPISGHRSVSWYQQTPGQGLQFLFEYFSETQRNKGNFPGRFSGRQFSNSRSEMNVSTLELGDSALYLCASSLTGTGIYEQYFGPGTRLTVT.

The chain couples TRBV7-8 to TRBJ2-7; 10 bases align to TRBD1. The V segment lost 3 bases and the J segment 5 bases; nucleotides outside the gene matches: 7. The germline CDR1 and CDR2 sequences are SGHVS and FQNEAQ. This CDR3 region has 15 residues. In DNA form, the CDR3 reads TGTGCCAGCAGCTTTCCGGGACAGGGGTTGGACGAGCAGTACTTC. Its protein product is CASSFPGQGLDEQYF. The whole variable domain, remainder taken from reference TRBV7-8 and TRBJ2-7, is GAGVSQSPRYKVAKRGQDVALRCDPISGHVSLFWYQQALGQGPEFLTYFQNEAQLDKSGLPSDRFFAERPEGSVSTLKIQRTQQEDSAVYLCASSFPGQGLDEQYFGPGTRLTVT.

The chain links TRBV6-1 to TRBJ2-1; TRBD1 matches at 11 bases. CDR1 is MNHNS, CDR2 SASEGT, per germline. V trimming: 1 base; J trimming: 8 bases; junction bases outside the gene matches: 7. This CDR3 comprises 16 residues. The CDR3 spells CASSEGRWTGGYEQFF. In DNA, the CDR3 is TGTGCCAGCAGTGAAGGGCGGTGGACAGGGGGCTATGAGCAGTTCTTC.

The genes are TRBV21-1 and TRBJ2-1; the table's D call TRBD1 went unverified against the DNA. TRBV21-1 is a pseudogene. The CDR3 is 16 residues long. The CDR3 spells CASSTLGRTGSNEQFF. The CDR3 DNA sequence: TGTGCCAGCAGCACTTTGGGGAGGACAGGGTCCAATGAGCAGTTCTTC.

The genes are TRBV7-3 and TRBJ2-5; D might be TRBD2 (6 bases). The V and J ends lost 2 bases and 0 bases respectively, with 10 bases between them. The CDR3 loop spans 15 amino acids. Germline V gene sequence: CDR1 SGHTA, CDR2 FQGTGA. The CDR3 bases are TGTGCCAGCAGCTTACTGGGACTTTACCAAGAGACCCAGTACTTC. Translated: CASSLLGLYQETQYF.

V usage is TRBV27 and J usage is TRBJ2-7; TRBD2 agrees at 8 bases. The germline gives CDR1 MNHEY, CDR2 SMNVEV (reference sequence). V lost 2 bases to trimming and J lost 6 bases; unmatched junction nucleotides: 6. The CDR3 extends over 14 amino acids. The CDR3 spells CASSLAGGWGEQYF. CDR3 bases: TGTGCCAGCAGTTTAGCGGGGGGCTGGGGCGAGCAGTACTTC.

The rearrangement links TRBV19 to TRBJ1-5; D gene unclear. Per germline, CDR1 LNHDA and CDR2 SQIVND (reference sequence). The CDR3 covers 15 residues. Deletions cut 6 bases from V and 0 bases from J, with 12 bases between. The CDR3 coding sequence is TGTGCCAGTAGGATTTCGGGGAATAGCAATCAGCCCCAGCATTTT. It is translated as CASRISGNSNQPQHF.